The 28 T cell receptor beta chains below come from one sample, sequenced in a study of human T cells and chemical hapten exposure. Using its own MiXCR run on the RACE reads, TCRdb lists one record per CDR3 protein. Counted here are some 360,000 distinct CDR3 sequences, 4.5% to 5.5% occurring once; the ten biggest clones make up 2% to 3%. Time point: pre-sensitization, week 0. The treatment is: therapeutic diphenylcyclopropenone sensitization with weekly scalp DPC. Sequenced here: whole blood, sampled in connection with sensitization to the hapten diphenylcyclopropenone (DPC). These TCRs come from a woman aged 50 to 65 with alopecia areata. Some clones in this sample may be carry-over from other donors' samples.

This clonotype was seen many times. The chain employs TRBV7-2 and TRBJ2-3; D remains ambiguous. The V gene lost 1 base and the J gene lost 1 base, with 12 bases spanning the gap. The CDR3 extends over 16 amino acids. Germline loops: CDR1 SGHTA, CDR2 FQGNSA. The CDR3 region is CASSLVGPAGTDTQYF. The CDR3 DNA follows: TGTGCCAGCAGCTTAGTAGGGCCCGCTGGCACAGATACGCAGTATTTT.

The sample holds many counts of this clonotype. CDR3 loop: CASKSTGVGDTQYF. As DNA, the CDR3 is TGTGCCAGCAAATCTACAGGGGTCGGAGATACGCAGTATTTT. The chain employs TRBV2 and TRBJ2-3; 7 nucleotides align to TRBD1. V lost 7 bases to trimming and J lost 5 bases; unmatched junction nucleotides: 9. This CDR3 has 14 residues. Germline-derived CDR1 and CDR2 are SNHLY and FYNNEI.

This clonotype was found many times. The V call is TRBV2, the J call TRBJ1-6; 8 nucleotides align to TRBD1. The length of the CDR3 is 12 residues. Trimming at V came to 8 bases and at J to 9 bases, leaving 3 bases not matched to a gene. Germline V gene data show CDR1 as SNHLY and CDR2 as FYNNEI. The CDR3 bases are TGTGCCAGCGGACAGGGAGGTTCACCCCTCCACTTT. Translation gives CASGQGGSPLHF.

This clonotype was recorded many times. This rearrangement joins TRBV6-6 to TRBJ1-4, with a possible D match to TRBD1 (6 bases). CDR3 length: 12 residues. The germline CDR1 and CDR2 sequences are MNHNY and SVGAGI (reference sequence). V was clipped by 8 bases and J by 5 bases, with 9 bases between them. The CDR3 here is CASGGPNEKLFF. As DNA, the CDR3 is TGTGCCAGCGGGGGGCCGAATGAAAAACTGTTTTTT.

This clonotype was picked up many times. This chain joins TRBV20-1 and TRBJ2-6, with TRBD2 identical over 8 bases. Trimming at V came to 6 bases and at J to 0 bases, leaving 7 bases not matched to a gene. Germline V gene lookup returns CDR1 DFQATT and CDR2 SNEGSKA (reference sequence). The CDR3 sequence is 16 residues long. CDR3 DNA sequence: TGCAGTGCAGGAGCGGGGGCCGGCTCTGGGGCCAACGTCCTGACTTTC. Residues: CSAGAGAGSGANVLTF.

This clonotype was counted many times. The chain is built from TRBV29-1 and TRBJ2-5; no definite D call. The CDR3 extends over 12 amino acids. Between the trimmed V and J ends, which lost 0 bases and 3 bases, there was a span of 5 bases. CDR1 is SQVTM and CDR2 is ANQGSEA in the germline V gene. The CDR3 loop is CSVEDSKETQYF. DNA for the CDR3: TGCAGCGTTGAAGACAGTAAAGAGACCCAGTACTTC. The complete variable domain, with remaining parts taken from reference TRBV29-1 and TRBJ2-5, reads SAVISQKPSRDICQRGTSLTIQCQVDSQVTMMFWYRQQPGQSLTLIATANQGSEATYESGFVIDKFPISRPNLTFSTLTVSNMSPEDSSIYLCSVEDSKETQYFGPGTRLLVL.

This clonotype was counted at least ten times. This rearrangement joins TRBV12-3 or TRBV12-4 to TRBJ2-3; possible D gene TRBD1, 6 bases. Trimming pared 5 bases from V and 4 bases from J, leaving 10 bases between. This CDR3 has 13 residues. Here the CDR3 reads CASSEGGSDTQYF. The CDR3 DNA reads TGTGCCAGCAGTGAAGGGGGATCAGATACGCAGTATTTT.

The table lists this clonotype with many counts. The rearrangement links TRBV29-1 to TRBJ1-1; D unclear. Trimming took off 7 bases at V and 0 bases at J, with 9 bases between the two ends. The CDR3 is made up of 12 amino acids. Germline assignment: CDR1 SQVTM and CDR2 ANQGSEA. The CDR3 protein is CSGNNMNTEAFF. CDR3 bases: TGCAGCGGAAACAACATGAACACTGAAGCTTTCTTT. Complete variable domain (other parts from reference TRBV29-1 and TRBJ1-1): SAVISQKPSRDICQRGTSLTIQCQVDSQVTMMFWYRQQPGQSLTLIATANQGSEATYESGFVIDKFPISRPNLTFSTLTVSNMSPEDSSIYLCSGNNMNTEAFFGQGTRLTVV.

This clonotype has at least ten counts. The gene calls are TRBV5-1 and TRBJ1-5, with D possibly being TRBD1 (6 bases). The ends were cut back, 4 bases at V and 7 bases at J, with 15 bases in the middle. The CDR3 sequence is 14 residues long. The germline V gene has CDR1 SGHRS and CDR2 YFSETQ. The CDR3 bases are TGCGCCAGCAGCGAGGGGGGCCGAGGGCAGCCCCAGCATTTT. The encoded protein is CASSEGGRGQPQHF.

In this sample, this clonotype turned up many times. The CDR3 DNA sequence: TGTGCCAGCAGCCCCCGGTCACTTGGGGGCTACACCTTC. Amino acid sequence: CASSPRSLGGYTF. The J gene is TRBJ1-2, the V gene TRBV7-2, with D hard to call. With 5 bases removed from V and 8 bases from J, the gap between germline ends came to 15 bases. CDR1 is SGHTA, CDR2 FQGNSA, per germline. The CDR3 contains 13 residues.

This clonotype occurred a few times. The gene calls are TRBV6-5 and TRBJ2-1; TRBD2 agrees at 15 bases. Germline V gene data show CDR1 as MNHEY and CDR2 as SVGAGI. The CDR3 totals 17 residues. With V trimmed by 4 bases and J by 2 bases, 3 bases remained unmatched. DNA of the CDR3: TGTGCCAGCAGTTCGGGGACTAGCGGGGGGACCTACAATGAGCAGTTCTTC. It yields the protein CASSSGTSGGTYNEQFF.

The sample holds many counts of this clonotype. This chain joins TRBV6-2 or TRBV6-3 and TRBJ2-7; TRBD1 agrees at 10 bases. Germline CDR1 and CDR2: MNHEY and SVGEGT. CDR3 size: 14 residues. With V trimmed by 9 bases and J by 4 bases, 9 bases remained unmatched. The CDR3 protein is CASSRTGGRYEQYF. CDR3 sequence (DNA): TGTGCCAGTTCGAGGACAGGGGGACGGTACGAGCAGTACTTC.

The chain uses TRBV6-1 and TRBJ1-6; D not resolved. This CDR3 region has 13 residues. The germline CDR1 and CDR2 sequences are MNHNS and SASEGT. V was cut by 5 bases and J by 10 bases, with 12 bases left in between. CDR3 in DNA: TGTGCCAGCAGTCGGGAATCCAAATCACCCCTCCACTTT. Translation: CASSRESKSPLHF.

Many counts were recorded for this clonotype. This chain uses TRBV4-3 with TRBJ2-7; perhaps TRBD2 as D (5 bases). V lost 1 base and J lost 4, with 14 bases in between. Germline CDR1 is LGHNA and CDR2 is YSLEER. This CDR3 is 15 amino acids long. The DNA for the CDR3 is TGCGCCAGCAGCCAAGTCGAGGGAGACGGGTACGAGCAGTACTTC. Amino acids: CASSQVEGDGYEQYF.

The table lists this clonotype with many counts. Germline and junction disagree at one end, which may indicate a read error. The CDR3, as DNA: TGTGCCAGCAGCTCCGGGACTAGCTATCACTTC. This translates into CASSSGTSYHF. This chain uses TRBV6-5 with TRBJ2-7; TRBD2 matches at 9 bases. In germline, CDR1 is MNHEY, CDR2 SVGAGI. The CDR3 is 11 residues long.

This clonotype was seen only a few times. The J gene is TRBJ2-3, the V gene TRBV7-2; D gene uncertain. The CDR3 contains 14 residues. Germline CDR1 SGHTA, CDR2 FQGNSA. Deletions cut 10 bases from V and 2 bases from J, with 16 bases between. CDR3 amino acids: CATQPRSITDTQYF. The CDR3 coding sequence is TGTGCCACCCAACCGCGGAGTATCACAGATACGCAGTATTTT.

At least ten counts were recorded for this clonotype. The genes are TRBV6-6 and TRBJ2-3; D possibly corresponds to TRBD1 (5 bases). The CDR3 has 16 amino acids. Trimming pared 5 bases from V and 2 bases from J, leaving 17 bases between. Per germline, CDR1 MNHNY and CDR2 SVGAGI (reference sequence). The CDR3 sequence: CASSHIAARATDTQYF. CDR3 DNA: TGTGCCAGCAGTCACATAGCCGCCAGGGCCACAGATACGCAGTATTTT.

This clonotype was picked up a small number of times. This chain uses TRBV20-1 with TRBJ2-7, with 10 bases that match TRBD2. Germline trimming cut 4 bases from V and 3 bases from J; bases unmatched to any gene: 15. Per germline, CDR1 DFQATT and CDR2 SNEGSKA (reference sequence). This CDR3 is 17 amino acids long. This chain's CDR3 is CSATPGGMGLAFYEQYF. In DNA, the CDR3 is TGCAGTGCTACCCCAGGGGGCATGGGACTAGCGTTCTACGAGCAGTACTTC.

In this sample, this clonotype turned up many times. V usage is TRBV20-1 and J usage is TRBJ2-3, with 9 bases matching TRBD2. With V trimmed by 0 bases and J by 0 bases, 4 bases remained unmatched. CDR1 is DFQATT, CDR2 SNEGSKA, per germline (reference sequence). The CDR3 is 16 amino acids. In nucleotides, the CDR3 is TGCAGTGCTAGAGATCTGGCGGGAGGGAGCACAGATACGCAGTATTTT. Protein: CSARDLAGGSTDTQYF.

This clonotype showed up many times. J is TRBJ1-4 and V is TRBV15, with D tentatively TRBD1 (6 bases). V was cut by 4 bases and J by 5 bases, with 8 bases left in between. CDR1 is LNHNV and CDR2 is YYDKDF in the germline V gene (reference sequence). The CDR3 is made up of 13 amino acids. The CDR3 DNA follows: TGTGCCACCAGCATGGACAGCAATGAAAAACTGTTTTTT. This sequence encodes CATSMDSNEKLFF.

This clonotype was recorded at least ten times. The CDR3 spells CASSQDTGGTEAFF. As DNA, the CDR3 is TGCGCCAGCAGCCAAGATACAGGGGGCACTGAAGCTTTCTTT. The chain recombines TRBV4-3 with TRBJ1-1; TRBD1 matches 8 bases. This CDR3 is built from 14 residues. Trimming removed 0 bases from V and 4 bases from J; junction bases left unmatched: 1. The germline CDR1 and CDR2 sequences are LGHNA and YSLEER.

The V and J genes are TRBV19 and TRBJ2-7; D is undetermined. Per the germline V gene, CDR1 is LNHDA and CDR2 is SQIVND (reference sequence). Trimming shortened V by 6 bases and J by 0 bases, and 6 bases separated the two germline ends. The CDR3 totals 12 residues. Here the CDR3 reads CASRASSYEQYF. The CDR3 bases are TGTGCCAGTAGGGCGAGCTCCTACGAGCAGTACTTC. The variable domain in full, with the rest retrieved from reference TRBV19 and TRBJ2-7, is DGGITQSPKYLFRKEGQNVTLSCEQNLNHDAMYWYRQDPGQGLRLIYYSQIVNDFQKGDIAEGYSVSREKKESFPLTVTSAQKNPTAFYLCASRASSYEQYFGPGTRLTVT.

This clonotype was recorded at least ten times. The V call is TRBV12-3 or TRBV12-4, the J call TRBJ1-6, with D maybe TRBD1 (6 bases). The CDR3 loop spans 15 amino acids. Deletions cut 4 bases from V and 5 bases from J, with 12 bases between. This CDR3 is CASSSGQFNNSPLHF. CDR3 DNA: TGTGCCAGCAGTTCCGGACAGTTTAATAATTCACCCCTCCACTTT.

Here the CDR3 reads CATSSSYEQYF. In DNA form, the CDR3 reads TGTGCCACCAGCAGTTCCTACGAGCAGTACTTC. The chain is built from TRBV15 and TRBJ2-7, with D unclear. Germline CDR1 reads LNHNV; CDR2 reads YYDKDF (reference sequence). The CDR3 is 11 residues long. Trimming removed 3 bases from V and 1 base from J, with 1 base in between. The entire variable domain, with the rest obtained from reference TRBV15 and TRBJ2-7, is as follows: DAMVIQNPRYQVTQFGKPVTLSCSQTLNHNVMYWYQQKSSQAPKLLFHYYDKDFNNEADTPDNFQSRRPNTSFCFLDIRSPGLGDTAMYLCATSSSYEQYFGPGTRLTVT.

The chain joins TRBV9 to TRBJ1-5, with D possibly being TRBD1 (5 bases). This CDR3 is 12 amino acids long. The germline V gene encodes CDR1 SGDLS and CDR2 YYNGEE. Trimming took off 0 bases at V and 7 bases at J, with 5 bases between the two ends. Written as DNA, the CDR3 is TGTGCCAGCAGCGTAGGGGACCAGCCCCAGCATTTT. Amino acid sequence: CASSVGDQPQHF.

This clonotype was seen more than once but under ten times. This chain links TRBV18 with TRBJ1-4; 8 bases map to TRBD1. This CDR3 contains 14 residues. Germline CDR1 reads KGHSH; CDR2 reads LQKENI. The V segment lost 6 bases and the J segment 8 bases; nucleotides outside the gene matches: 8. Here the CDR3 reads CASSTGTGSEKLFF. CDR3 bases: TGTGCCAGCTCCACCGGGACAGGAAGCGAAAAACTGTTTTTT.

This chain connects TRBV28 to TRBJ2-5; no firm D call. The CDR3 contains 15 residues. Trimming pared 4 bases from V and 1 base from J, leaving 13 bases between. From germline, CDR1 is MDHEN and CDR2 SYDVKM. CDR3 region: CASSSSPGPQETQYF. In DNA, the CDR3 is TGTGCCAGCAGTTCCTCACCCGGCCCCCAAGAGACCCAGTACTTC.

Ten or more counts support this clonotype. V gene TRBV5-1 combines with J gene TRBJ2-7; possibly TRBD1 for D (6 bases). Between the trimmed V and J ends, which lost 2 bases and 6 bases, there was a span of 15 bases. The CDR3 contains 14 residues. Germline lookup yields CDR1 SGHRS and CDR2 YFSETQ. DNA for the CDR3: TGCGCCAGCAGCTTTGGACAGCCTAGGGGCGAGCAGTACTTC. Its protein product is CASSFGQPRGEQYF.